Listed here are 32 T cell receptor beta chains from one sample, sequenced in a study of blood T cell repertoires in COVID-19. This table comes from immunoSEQ multiplex PCR, and its TCRdb copy is limited to in-frame clones, with some not included. The sample records tens of thousands of clones, around 88% being singletons. Sequencing was carried out using peripheral blood. Receptors originate from a man between 45 and 60 years old with active COVID-19.

The chain links TRBV24-1 to TRBJ1-3; a possible D gene is TRBD1 (6 bases). The germline V gene has CDR1 KGHDR and CDR2 SFDVKD. This CDR3 has 14 residues. Between the trimmed V and J ends, which lost 3 bases and 8 bases, there was a span of 13 bases. CDR3 region: CATSDPGQADTIYF. DNA of the CDR3: TGTGCCACCAGTGATCCGGGACAAGCTGACACCATATATTTT.

This clone occurred once. The rearrangement links TRBV12-3 or TRBV12-4 to TRBJ1-3, with 7 bases fitting TRBD1. Trimming removed 11 bases from V and 0 bases from J; junction bases left unmatched: 4. The CDR3 is made up of 13 amino acids. CDR3 in amino acids: CACGTASGNTIYF. CDR3 nucleotides: TGTGCCTGCGGGACAGCCTCTGGAAACACCATATATTTT.

The chain couples TRBV9 to TRBJ1-6; no reliable D call. V was clipped by 3 bases and J by 6 bases, with 10 bases between them. The germline gives CDR1 SGDLS, CDR2 YYNGEE. The CDR3 runs 14 residues. CDR3 region: CASSGEGGNSPLHF. The CDR3 region has the DNA TGTGCCAGCAGCGGGGAGGGAGGTAATTCACCCCTCCACTTT.

This clone was seen once. The chain is built from TRBV30 and TRBJ1-3; 11 bases align to TRBD1. V lost 3 bases, J lost 5 bases, and 3 bases stayed unmatched. The germline CDR1 and CDR2 sequences are GTSNPN and SVGIG (reference sequence). The CDR3 runs 14 residues. CDR3 loop: CAWRGQGARNTIYF. The CDR3 nucleotides read TGTGCCTGGAGAGGACAGGGGGCCAGAAACACCATATATTTT.

This clone was seen a few times. The rearrangement joins TRBV7-8 to TRBJ2-1; TRBD2 aligns across 11 bases. Unmatched junction bases numbered 2, after V lost 5 bases and J lost 5 bases. Germline V gene data show CDR1 as SGHVS and CDR2 as FQNEAQ. The CDR3 contains 14 residues. The CDR3 sequence: CASSLTSGNNEQFF. The DNA for the CDR3 is TGTGCCAGCAGCCTGACTAGCGGGAACAATGAGCAGTTCTTC.

The rearrangement joins TRBV30 to TRBJ1-2; 8 positions agree with TRBD1. The germline gives CDR1 GTSNPN, CDR2 SVGIG (reference sequence). The CDR3 length is 13 residues. Trimming removed 4 bases from V and 4 bases from J; junction bases left unmatched: 5. In nucleotides, the CDR3 is TGTGCCTGGAACGACAGGGGACTCTATGGCTACACCTTC. Encoded protein: CAWNDRGLYGYTF.

This clone was found a few times. The CDR3 loop reads CASSLVRDSYEQYF. DNA for the CDR3: TGTGCCAGCAGCTTGGTCCGGGATTCCTACGAGCAGTACTTC. V gene TRBV5-4 combines with J gene TRBJ2-7; D is perhaps TRBD2 (5 bases). The CDR3 consists of 14 residues. The V gene's germline CDR1 is SGHNT and CDR2 YYREEE (reference sequence). The V and J ends lost 0 bases and 1 base respectively, with 8 bases between them.

This CDR3 is CASSQETAVRLNTGELFF. The CDR3 bases are TGCGCCAGCAGCCAAGAGACTGCCGTGCGGCTGAACACCGGGGAGCTGTTTTTT. This chain links TRBV4-3 with TRBJ2-2; D call uncertain. V was cut by 0 bases and J by 1 base, with 15 bases left in between. This CDR3 has 18 residues. Germline V CDR1 and CDR2: LGHNA, YSLEER.

This clone was seen just once. This chain uses TRBV2 with TRBJ2-2; D is undetermined. CDR3 length: 15 residues. Per germline, CDR1 SNHLY and CDR2 FYNNEI. Trimming stripped 6 bases from V and 0 bases from J, with 11 bases between. In DNA form, the CDR3 reads TGTGCCAGCAGACAGCTAAGGACGAACACCGGGGAGCTGTTTTTT. Amino acids: CASRQLRTNTGELFF.

The chain joins TRBV30 to TRBJ1-6; tentatively, D is TRBD1 (6 bases). The CDR3 is made up of 15 amino acids. Germline values: CDR1 GTSNPN, CDR2 SVGIG (reference sequence). V was cut by 2 bases and J by 7 bases, with 15 bases left in between. The CDR3 loop reads CAWSLTGSANSPLHF. The CDR3 nucleotides read TGTGCCTGGAGTCTAACAGGGAGTGCGAATTCACCCCTCCACTTT.

This clone was counted a single time. CDR3: CASITFSRTGANVLTF. As DNA, the CDR3 is TGTGCCAGCATAACCTTCTCTAGGACTGGGGCCAACGTCCTGACTTTC. The V gene is TRBV5-8, the J gene TRBJ2-6; no clear D. With 6 bases removed from V and 2 bases from J, the gap between germline ends came to 15 bases. The germline CDR1 and CDR2 sequences are SGHTS and YDEGEE. The CDR3 extends over 16 amino acids.

The chain combines TRBV5-1 with TRBJ2-7; tentative D call: TRBD1 (7 bases). This CDR3 has 14 residues. V was shortened by 4 bases and J by 6 bases, with 17 bases between the two germline ends. Per germline, CDR1 SGHRS and CDR2 YFSETQ. CDR3 nucleotides: TGCGCCAGCAGCCCGCAGGGGGGAGTGGGCGAGCAGTACTTC. Its protein is CASSPQGGVGEQYF.

V is TRBV28 and J is TRBJ1-2, with 7 bases identical to TRBD1. Germline trimming cut 1 base from V and 1 base from J; bases unmatched to any gene: 0. CDR1 is MDHEN, CDR2 SYDVKM, per germline. This CDR3 is built from 14 residues. The CDR3 DNA follows: TGTGCCAGCAGTTTATCAGGGGGTAACTATGGCTACACCTTC. Translation gives CASSLSGGNYGYTF.

CDR3 loop: CASSLEGQGGNEQYF. The DNA for the CDR3 is TGTGCCAGCAGCTTAGAGGGACAGGGTGGAAACGAGCAGTACTTC. The chain employs TRBV7-9 and TRBJ2-7; TRBD1 matches at 9 bases. The CDR3 runs to 15 residues. Per the germline V gene, CDR1 is SEHNR and CDR2 is FQNEAQ (reference sequence). The trim removed 1 base at V and 5 bases at J, leaving 6 bases unmatched.

J is TRBJ1-1 and V is TRBV6-5; D is unclear. The germline gives CDR1 MNHEY, CDR2 SVGAGI. Deletions cut 7 bases from V and 8 bases from J, with 11 bases between. CDR3 length equals 11 residues. CDR3 region: CASKYGEEAFF. The DNA for the CDR3 is TGTGCCAGCAAGTACGGGGAGGAAGCTTTCTTT.

The DNA of the CDR3 is TGTGCCAGCAGCGTGACAGGGGGTGAGCAGTTCTTC. This gives the protein CASSVTGGEQFF. This chain joins TRBV7-9 and TRBJ2-1; 9 bases fit TRBD1. Germline-derived CDR1 and CDR2 are SEHNR and FQNEAQ (reference sequence). V dropped 5 bases and J dropped 9; count of bases not matched to a gene: 2. The length of the CDR3 is 12 residues.

This chain links TRBV7-2 with TRBJ2-2; unclear D gene. There are 13 residues in the CDR3. The germline V and J ends were trimmed by 2 bases and 4 bases, with 5 bases remaining between them. Germline CDR1 and CDR2: SGHTA and FQGNSA. The CDR3 is CASSLMATGELFF. Written as DNA, the CDR3 is TGTGCCAGCAGCTTAATGGCCACCGGGGAGCTGTTTTTT.

The chain combines TRBV6-6 with TRBJ2-7, with TRBD1 identical over 10 bases. The junction had 11 bases not matched to a gene; V was cut back by 5 bases and J by 7 bases. The CDR3 totals 15 residues. Germline V gives CDR1 MNHNY, CDR2 SVGAGI (reference sequence). CDR3 amino acids: CASSLSGTGVEEQYF. The DNA for the CDR3 is TGTGCCAGCAGTCTTTCGGGGACAGGGGTGGAGGAGCAGTACTTC.

As DNA, the CDR3 is TGTGCCAGCAGCTTATGGGCCCTCAACAATGAGCAGTTCTTC. It codes for CASSLWALNNEQFF. V gene TRBV7-6 combines with J gene TRBJ2-1; D gene ambiguous. With 2 bases removed from V and 5 bases from J, the gap between germline ends came to 10 bases. This CDR3 is built from 14 residues. Germline-derived CDR1 and CDR2 are SGHVS and FNYEAQ.

In DNA, the CDR3 is TGTGCCAGCTCACCACCGGGGCTGAGCACCTACGAGCAGTACTTC. It translates to CASSPPGLSTYEQYF. The chain employs TRBV18 and TRBJ2-7; tentative D call: TRBD1 (5 bases). Germline V gene lookup returns CDR1 KGHSH and CDR2 LQKENI. The CDR3 is 15 residues long. V lost 0 bases and J lost 2, with 11 bases in between.

This chain uses TRBV27 with TRBJ1-1; D remains unclear. Germline V gene sequence: CDR1 MNHEY, CDR2 SMNVEV (reference sequence). The CDR3 is 14 amino acids. The germline V and J ends were trimmed by 2 bases and 1 base, with 8 bases remaining between them. CDR3 sequence reads: CASSLTRGNTEAFF. The CDR3 nucleotides read TGTGCCAGCAGTTTAACCAGAGGGAACACTGAAGCTTTCTTT.

V usage is TRBV30 and J usage is TRBJ2-1; TRBD2 matches at 8 bases. Trimming removed 0 bases from V and 10 bases from J; junction bases left unmatched: 11. The CDR3 consists of 15 residues. Per the germline V gene, CDR1 is GTSNPN and CDR2 is SVGIG (reference sequence). CDR3 loop: CAWSVLGGGLGEQFF. The CDR3 region has the DNA TGTGCCTGGAGTGTACTCGGCGGGGGGCTTGGGGAGCAGTTCTTC. Using reference TRBV30 and TRBJ2-1 for the parts outside the CDR3, the full variable domain is SQTIHQWPATLVQPVGSPLSLECTVEGTSNPNLYWYRQAAGRGLQLLFYSVGIGQISSEVPQNLSASRPQDRQFILSSKKLLLSDSGFYLCAWSVLGGGLGEQFFGPGTRLTVL.

This clone was counted ten times or more. V is TRBV5-4 and J is TRBJ1-1; 8 bases line up with TRBD1. The CDR3 is 15 residues long. Germline V gene data show CDR1 as SGHNT and CDR2 as YYREEE (reference sequence). With V trimmed by 10 bases and J by 1 base, 12 bases remained unmatched. CDR3 sequence (DNA): TGTGCCGGCCTTCGAGGACAGGGATGGAACACTGAAGCTTTCTTT. Protein sequence: CAGLRGQGWNTEAFF.

V is TRBV30 and J is TRBJ2-3; 12 bases match TRBD2. The CDR3 covers 18 residues. Germline V CDR1 and CDR2: GTSNPN, SVGIG (reference sequence). Trimming at V came to 1 base and at J to 5 bases, leaving 13 bases not matched to a gene. CDR3 residues: CAWSGLAGATNPGDTQYF. CDR3 nucleotide sequence: TGTGCCTGGAGTGGACTAGCGGGGGCCACCAACCCGGGAGATACGCAGTATTTT.

This chain links TRBV7-9 with TRBJ2-6, with 8 positions matching TRBD1. This CDR3 spans 17 amino acids. V was pared by 3 bases and J by 0 bases, with 4 bases of the junction left unmatched. Germline lookup yields CDR1 SEHNR and CDR2 FQNEAQ (reference sequence). The CDR3 loop reads CASSFGTGFSGANVLTF. CDR3 DNA sequence: TGTGCCAGCAGCTTTGGGACAGGCTTCTCTGGGGCCAACGTCCTGACTTTC. The full variable domain, its missing parts supplied by reference TRBV7-9 and TRBJ2-6, is DTGVSQNPRHKITKRGQNVTFRCDPISEHNRLYWYRQTLGQGPEFLTYFQNEAQLEKSRLLSDRFSAERPKGSFSTLEIQRTEQGDSAMYLCASSFGTGFSGANVLTFGAGSRLTVL.

The chain employs TRBV28 and TRBJ1-4, with D tentatively TRBD1 (6 bases). Trimming pared 2 bases from V and 6 bases from J, leaving 10 bases between. This CDR3 contains 14 residues. Germline lookup yields CDR1 MDHEN and CDR2 SYDVKM. DNA for the CDR3: TGTGCCAGCAGTTTAAAGGGGGGGCATGAAAAACTGTTTTTT. It yields the protein CASSLKGGHEKLFF.

This clone was observed once. V gene TRBV4-2 combines with J gene TRBJ2-5, with 11 positions matching TRBD2. The germline CDR1 and CDR2 sequences are LGHNA and YNFKEQ. V lost 4 bases and J lost 2; bases outside the gene matches: 6. The CDR3 runs 16 residues. Here the CDR3 DNA reads TGTGCCAGCAGCCCAGGGACTAGCGGTTTTCAAGAGACCCAGTACTTC. Its protein product is CASSPGTSGFQETQYF.

This rearrangement joins TRBV18 to TRBJ1-4; 9 positions agree with TRBD1. J lost 6 bases, V lost 3 bases, and 5 bases had no gene match. The CDR3 is 15 residues long. Germline assignment: CDR1 KGHSH and CDR2 LQKENI. The DNA for the CDR3 is TGTGCCAGCTCACCTAGACAGGGGGGTGATGAAAAACTGTTTTTT. Protein sequence: CASSPRQGGDEKLFF.

This sequence joins TRBV5-1 and TRBJ2-1, with unresolved D. Germline V gene data show CDR1 as SGHRS and CDR2 as YFSETQ. Deletions cut 4 bases from V and 0 bases from J, with 14 bases between. The CDR3 is made up of 16 amino acids. CDR3 coding DNA: TGCGCCAGCAGCATGTTATACCCGAGCTCCTACAATGAGCAGTTCTTC. This encodes CASSMLYPSSYNEQFF.

This clone is a singleton in its sample. The chain joins TRBV6-5 to TRBJ2-7; 10 nucleotides agree with TRBD1. V shed 2 bases and J 4 bases; nucleotides not matched to a gene: 2. The germline gives CDR1 MNHEY, CDR2 SVGAGI. The CDR3 loop spans 14 amino acids. Here the CDR3 DNA reads TGTGCCAGCAGTTACGGGACAGGGGAATACGAGCAGTACTTC. Protein product: CASSYGTGEYEQYF.

The V gene is TRBV4-1, the J gene TRBJ1-1; 9 positions agree with TRBD1. This CDR3 comprises 15 residues. The trim removed 8 bases at V and 2 bases at J, leaving 9 bases unmatched. Germline V gives CDR1 MGHRA, CDR2 YSYEKL. This CDR3 reads CASSDRGWRNTEAFF. The CDR3 bases are TGCGCCAGCTCCGACAGGGGGTGGAGAAACACTGAAGCTTTCTTT.

This chain connects TRBV7-3 to TRBJ1-6, with D unclear. V was pared by 6 bases and J by 7 bases, with 13 bases between. CDR1 and CDR2 from the germline V gene are SGHTA and FQGTGA. This CDR3 is built from 14 residues. This CDR3 reads CASSAGHNNSPLHF. CDR3 DNA: TGTGCCAGCAGTGCCGGTCATAACAATTCACCCCTCCACTTT.